This T cell receptor (beta chain) was obtained from a study of blood T cell repertoires in COVID-19. Study background: The samples span acute and convalescent COVID-19 from the United States, Italy and Spain. T cells, B-cell-depleted T cells, or PBMCs provided the cDNA or gDNA that served as material.

Using immunoSEQ multiplex PCR, the repertoire was profiled, and TCRdb retains in-frame clones only, with some absent. The sample includes over 20,000 clones, approximately 92% of them seen just once. This CDR3 is 13 amino acids long. With 3 bases removed from V and 7 bases from J, the gap between germline ends came to 15 bases. CDR1 is GTSNPN, CDR2 SVGIG, per germline (reference sequence). The sample taken for sequencing was peripheral blood. This TCR was sampled from a human donor in a cohort sampled during active COVID-19. The genes are TRBV30 and TRBJ1-2, with D possibly TRBD1 on 5 matching bases. As DNA, the CDR3 is TGTGCCTGGAGCATAAGGGGCCCGATTGGCTACACCTTC. Translating it yields CAWSIRGPIGYTF.